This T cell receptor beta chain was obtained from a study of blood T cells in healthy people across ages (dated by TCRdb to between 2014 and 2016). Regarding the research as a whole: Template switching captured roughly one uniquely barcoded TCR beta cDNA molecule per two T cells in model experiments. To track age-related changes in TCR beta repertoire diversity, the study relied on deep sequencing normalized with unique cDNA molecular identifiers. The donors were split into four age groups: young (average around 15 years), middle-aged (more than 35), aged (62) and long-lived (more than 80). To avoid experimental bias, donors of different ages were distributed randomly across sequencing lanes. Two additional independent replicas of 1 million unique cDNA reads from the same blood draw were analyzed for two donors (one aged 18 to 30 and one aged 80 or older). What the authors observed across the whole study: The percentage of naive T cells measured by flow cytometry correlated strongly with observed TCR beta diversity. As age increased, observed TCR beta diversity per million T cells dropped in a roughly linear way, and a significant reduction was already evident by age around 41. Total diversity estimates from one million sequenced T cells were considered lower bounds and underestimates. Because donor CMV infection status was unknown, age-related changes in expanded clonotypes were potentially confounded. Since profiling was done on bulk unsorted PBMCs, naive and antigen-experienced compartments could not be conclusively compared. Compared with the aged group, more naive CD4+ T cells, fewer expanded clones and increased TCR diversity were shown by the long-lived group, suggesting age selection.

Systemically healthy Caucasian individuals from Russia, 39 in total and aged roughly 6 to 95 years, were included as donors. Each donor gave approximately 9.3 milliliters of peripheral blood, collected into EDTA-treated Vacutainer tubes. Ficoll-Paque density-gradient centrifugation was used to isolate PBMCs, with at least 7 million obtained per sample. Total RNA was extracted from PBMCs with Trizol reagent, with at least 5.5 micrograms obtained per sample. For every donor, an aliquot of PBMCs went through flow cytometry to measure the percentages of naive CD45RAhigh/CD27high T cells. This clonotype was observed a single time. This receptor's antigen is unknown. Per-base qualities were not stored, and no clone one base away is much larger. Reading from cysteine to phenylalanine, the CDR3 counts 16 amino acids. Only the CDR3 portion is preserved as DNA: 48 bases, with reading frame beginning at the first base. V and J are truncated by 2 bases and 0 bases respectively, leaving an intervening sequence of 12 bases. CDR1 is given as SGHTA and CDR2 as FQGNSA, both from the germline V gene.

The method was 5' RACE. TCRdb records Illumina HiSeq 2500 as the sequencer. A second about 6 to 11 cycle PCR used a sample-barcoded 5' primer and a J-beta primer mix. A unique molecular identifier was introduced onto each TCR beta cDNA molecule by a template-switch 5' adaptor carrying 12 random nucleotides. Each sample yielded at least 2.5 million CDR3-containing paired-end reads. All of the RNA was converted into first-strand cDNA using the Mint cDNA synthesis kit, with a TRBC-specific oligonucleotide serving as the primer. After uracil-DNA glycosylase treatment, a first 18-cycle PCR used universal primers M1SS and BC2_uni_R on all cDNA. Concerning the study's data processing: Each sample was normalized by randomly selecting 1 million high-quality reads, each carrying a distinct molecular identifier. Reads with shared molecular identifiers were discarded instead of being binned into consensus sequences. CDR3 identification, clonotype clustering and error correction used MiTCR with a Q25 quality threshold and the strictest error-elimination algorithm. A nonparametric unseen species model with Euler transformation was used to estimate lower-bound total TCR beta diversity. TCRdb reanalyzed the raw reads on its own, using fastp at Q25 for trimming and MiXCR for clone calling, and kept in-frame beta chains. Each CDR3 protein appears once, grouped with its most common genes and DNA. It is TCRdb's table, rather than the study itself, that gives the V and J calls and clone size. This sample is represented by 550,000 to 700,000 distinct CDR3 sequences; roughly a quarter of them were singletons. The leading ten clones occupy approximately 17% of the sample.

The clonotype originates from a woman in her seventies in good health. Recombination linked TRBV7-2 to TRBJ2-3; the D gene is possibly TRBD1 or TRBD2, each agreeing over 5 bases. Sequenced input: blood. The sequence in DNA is TGTGCCAGCAGCTTATACCGGGGCGGGAGCACAGATACGCAGTATTTT. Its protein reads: CASSLYRGGSTDTQYF.